The 14 T cell receptor beta chains in this list originate from one sample, sequenced in a study of breast tumors, draining lymph nodes, adjacent tissues. One entry per CDR3 protein results from TCRdb running MiXCR on the multiplex PCR reads. The sample consists of 200,000 to 250,000 distinct CDR3 sequences, 32% of them appearing once. The lymph nodes were axillary draining lymph nodes from breast cancer patients. The sample taken for sequencing was axillary lymph node tissue. These receptors all come from a female donor with breast cancer. Some clones in this sample may be carry-over from other donors' samples.

This clonotype was seen a single time. At one boundary the junction diverges from the germline segment, which might be a read error. The rearrangement joins TRBV7-2 to TRBJ2-7; TRBD2 matches at 8 bases. CDR1 SGHTA and CDR2 FQGNSA come from the germline V gene. The CDR3 runs 13 residues. Here the CDR3 reads CASSLSGSSEQYF. DNA of the CDR3: TGCGCCAGCAGCTTGAGCGGGAGCAGTGAGCAGTACTTC. Full variable domain (rest looked up from reference TRBV7-2 and TRBJ2-7): GAGVSQSPSNKVTEKGKDVELRCDPISGHTALYWYRQSLGQGLEFLIYFQGNSAPDKSGLPSDRFSAERTGGSVSTLTIQRTQQEDSAVYLCASSLSGSSEQYFGPGTRLTVT.

This clonotype was observed at least ten times. V gene TRBV3-1 combines with J gene TRBJ2-2, with D possibly matching TRBD2 (6 bases). V lost 1 base, J lost 5 bases, and 14 bases lay in between. The CDR3 has 16 amino acids. CDR1 and CDR2 from the germline V gene are LGHDT and YNNKEL (reference sequence). The CDR3: CASSQVSSVLTGELFF. The DNA for the CDR3 is TGTGCCAGCAGCCAAGTCTCTAGCGTTCTGACCGGGGAGCTGTTTTTT. Together with reference TRBV3-1 and TRBJ2-2, the CDR3 gives the full variable domain: DTAVSQTPKYLVTQMGNDKSIKCEQNLGHDTMYWYKQDSKKFLKIMFSYNNKELIINETVPNRFSPKSPDKAHLNLHINSLELGDSAVYFCASSQVSSVLTGELFFGEGSRLTVL.

In its sample, this clonotype was seen many times. The gene calls are TRBV7-8 and TRBJ1-5; D is unresolved. Trimming took 1 base from V and 7 from J, leaving 8 bases between them. The CDR3 runs to 13 residues. Germline V lookup: CDR1 SGHVS, CDR2 FQNEAQ. CDR3 loop: CASSLGSLQPQHF. CDR3 nucleotides: TGTGCCAGCAGCTTAGGGAGCCTACAGCCCCAGCATTTT.

Concerning this clonotype itself: Germline is not matched at one junction end, which may reflect a read error. The V and J genes are TRBV7-2 and TRBJ1-4; D may be TRBD1 (5 bases). This CDR3 comprises 14 residues. Germline V gene lookup returns CDR1 SGHTA and CDR2 FQGNSA. CDR3 region: CASSLTDGGERLFF. The CDR3 DNA follows: TGTGCCAGCAGCCTGACAGACGGCGGTGAAAGACTGTTTTTT.

V gene TRBV12-3 or TRBV12-4 combines with J gene TRBJ1-6, with D possibly being TRBD1 (5 bases). CDR3 size: 15 residues. V lost 5 bases and J lost 10, with 18 bases in between. In DNA, the CDR3 is TGTGCCAGCAGTGCCGGGCAGGGCGGGGGGTCACCCCTCCACTTT. It yields the protein CASSAGQGGGSPLHF.

This clonotype was seen many times. This chain uses TRBV12-3 or TRBV12-4 with TRBJ2-7; tentatively, D is TRBD1 (6 bases). The V end was cut by 7 bases, the J end by 2 bases, with 15 bases between. The CDR3 is 14 residues long. The CDR3 DNA is TGTGCCAGCACTCTAGGGGGAGTAACCTACGAGCAGTACTTC. Translated, it gives CASTLGGVTYEQYF.

The V call is TRBV7-3, the J call TRBJ2-5, with D tentatively TRBD1 or TRBD2 (5 bases each). V lost 8 bases and J 2 bases, leaving 24 bases between the germline ends. The germline CDR1 and CDR2 sequences are SGHTA and FQGTGA. The CDR3 spans 17 residues. The CDR3 nucleotides are TGTGCCAGCGGATGGGGCTACGGGGCTGGTTTGCAAGAGACCCAGTACTTC. Translated: CASGWGYGAGLQETQYF.

This clonotype appeared many times. V gene TRBV25-1 combines with J gene TRBJ2-3; D gene ambiguous. The CDR3 has 16 residues. Trimming removed 2 bases at V and 0 bases at J, with 12 bases between. The germline gives CDR1 MGHDK, CDR2 SYGVNS. In nucleotides, the CDR3 is TGTGCCAGCAGTGAACTGAGCCGAATGAGCACAGATACGCAGTATTTT. Residues: CASSELSRMSTDTQYF.

This clonotype was detected ten times or more. V gene TRBV20-1 combines with J gene TRBJ2-7; 9 bases line up with TRBD2. The CDR3 runs 17 residues. The V gene end was trimmed by 0 bases and the J gene end by 6 bases; junction bases not matched to a gene: 15. Per germline, CDR1 DFQATT and CDR2 SNEGSKA (reference sequence). CDR3 sequence reads: CSARETGSRLAGFEQYF. The CDR3 region has the DNA TGCAGTGCTAGAGAGACAGGGTCGCGGCTAGCGGGATTCGAGCAGTACTTC.

The chain employs TRBV7-2 and TRBJ1-5; D is undetermined. The CDR3 covers 12 residues. CDR1 and CDR2 (germline): SGHTA, FQGNSA. With 5 bases removed from V and 15 bases from J, the gap between germline ends came to 17 bases. The CDR3 region has the DNA TGTGCCAGCAGCCCTTCGGGAGTGCTCCTGCATTTT. Protein product: CASSPSGVLLHF. The full variable domain, rest sourced from reference TRBV7-2 and TRBJ1-5, is GAGVSQSPSNKVTEKGKDVELRCDPISGHTALYWYRQSLGQGLEFLIYFQGNSAPDKSGLPSDRFSAERTGGSVSTLTIQRTQQEDSAVYLCASSPSGVLLHFGDGTRLSIL.

The chain recombines TRBV7-9 with TRBJ1-6; D unclear. V was shortened by 4 bases and J by 7 bases, with 11 bases between the two germline ends. The germline V gene encodes CDR1 SEHNR and CDR2 FQNEAQ (reference sequence). The CDR3 is 14 amino acids. Here the CDR3 reads CASSSRVGNSPLHF. DNA of the CDR3: TGTGCCAGCAGCTCGAGGGTGGGGAATTCACCCCTCCACTTT.

As concerns this clonotype: A read error may account for a junction end that differs from germline. The V gene is TRBV6-5, the J gene TRBJ2-3; TRBD1 might be the D (6 bases). The CDR3 is made up of 15 amino acids. From germline, CDR1 is MNHEY and CDR2 SVGAGI. CDR3 amino acids: CASSHSRGKTDTQYF. In DNA, the CDR3 is TGTGCCAGCAGTCACTCGAGGGGGAAGACAGATACGCAGTATTTT.

The V gene is TRBV29-1, the J gene TRBJ2-5; no clear D. Trimming left V 2 bases short and J 8 bases short, with 12 bases between. Germline CDR1 and CDR2: SQVTM and ANQGSEA. The CDR3 extends over 12 amino acids. DNA for the CDR3: TGCAGCGTTGAATTCACCAGTGAAACCCAGTACTTC. This codes for CSVEFTSETQYF.

V and J are TRBV2 and TRBJ1-4, with D possibly matching TRBD1 (6 bases). Germline CDR1 and CDR2: SNHLY and FYNNEI. Between the trimmed V and J ends, which lost 4 bases and 5 bases, there was a span of 11 bases. The CDR3 sequence is 14 residues long. The CDR3 nucleotides are TGTGCCAGCAGTGCGTCCGGGGGCAATGAAAAACTGTTTTTT. Protein product: CASSASGGNEKLFF.